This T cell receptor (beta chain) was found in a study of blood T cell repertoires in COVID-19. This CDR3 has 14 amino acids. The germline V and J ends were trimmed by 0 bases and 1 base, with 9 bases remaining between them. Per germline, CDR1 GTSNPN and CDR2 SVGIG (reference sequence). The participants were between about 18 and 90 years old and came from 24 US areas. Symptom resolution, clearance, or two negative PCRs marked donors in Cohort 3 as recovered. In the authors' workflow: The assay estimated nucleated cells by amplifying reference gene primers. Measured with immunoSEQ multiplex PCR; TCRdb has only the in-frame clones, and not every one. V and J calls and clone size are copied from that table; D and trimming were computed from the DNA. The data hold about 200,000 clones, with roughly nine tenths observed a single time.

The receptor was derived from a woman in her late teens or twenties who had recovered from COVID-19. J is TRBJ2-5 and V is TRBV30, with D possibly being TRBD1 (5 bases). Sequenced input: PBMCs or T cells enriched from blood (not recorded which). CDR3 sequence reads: CAWSVWGLQETQYF. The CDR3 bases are TGTGCCTGGAGTGTGTGGGGCCTCCAAGAGACCCAGTACTTC.